What follows are 27 T cell receptor beta chains derived from one specimen sequenced in a study of early stage breast cancer tumors. Using immunoSEQ multiplex PCR, the repertoire was profiled, and TCRdb retains in-frame clones only, with some absent. This sample has around 20,000 clones, with about four fifths found just once. The material sequenced was blood. These receptors were taken from a person aged 70 to 85 with breast cancer.

This chain uses TRBV5-4 with TRBJ2-7; 7 positions match TRBD1. Germline values: CDR1 SGHNT, CDR2 YYREEE (reference sequence). This CDR3 spans 15 amino acids. Trimming at V came to 4 bases and at J to 0 bases, leaving 7 bases not matched to a gene. Written as DNA, the CDR3 is TGTGCCAGCAGCCCACCCGGGACAGCCTCCTACGAGCAGTACTTC. It is translated as CASSPPGTASYEQYF. Full variable domain (rest looked up from reference TRBV5-4 and TRBJ2-7): ETGVTQSPTHLIKTRGQQVTLRCSSQSGHNTVSWYQQALGQGPQFIFQYYREEENGRGNFPPRFSGLQFPNYSSELNVNALELDDSALYLCASSPPGTASYEQYFGPGTRLTVT.

The chain combines TRBV28 with TRBJ1-5; TRBD1 matches 9 bases. V trimming: 3 bases; J trimming: 5 bases; junction bases outside the gene matches: 5. CDR3 size: 15 residues. Germline V gene lookup returns CDR1 MDHEN and CDR2 SYDVKM. CDR3 sequence reads: CASSLVGQGYQPQHF. In DNA, the CDR3 is TGTGCCAGCAGTTTGGTAGGACAGGGGTATCAGCCCCAGCATTTT.

The V and J genes are TRBV5-1 and TRBJ2-5; perhaps TRBD2 as D (6 bases). Deletions cut 4 bases from V and 5 bases from J, with 15 bases between. The CDR3 is 14 residues long. Per the germline V gene, CDR1 is SGHRS and CDR2 is YFSETQ. The CDR3 sequence is CASSGGGVVETQYF. CDR3 DNA sequence: TGCGCCAGCAGCGGAGGCGGGGTGGTGGAGACCCAGTACTTC.

The chain uses TRBV9 and TRBJ1-4, with TRBD1 matching over 7 bases. There are 14 residues in the CDR3. The V segment lost 10 bases and the J segment 7 bases; nucleotides outside the gene matches: 13. The germline CDR1 and CDR2 sequences are SGDLS and YYNGEE. The CDR3 DNA follows: TGTGCCTCTACGAGGGGACAGTCAGGTGAAAAACTGTTTTTT. Translating gives CASTRGQSGEKLFF.

J is TRBJ1-1 and V is TRBV5-1; 8 bases line up with TRBD1. V lost 0 bases to trimming and J lost 6 bases; unmatched junction nucleotides: 4. In germline, CDR1 is SGHRS, CDR2 YFSETQ. The CDR3 contains 14 residues. CDR3 DNA: TGCGCCAGCAGCTTGGAGGGACAGGCCTCTGAAGCTTTCTTT. Encoded protein: CASSLEGQASEAFF.

The chain couples TRBV2 to TRBJ2-3; possible D gene TRBD1, 5 bases. The V end was cut by 3 bases, the J end by 1 base, with 8 bases between. This CDR3 contains 14 residues. CDR1 and CDR2 (germline): SNHLY, FYNNEI. CDR3 nucleotides: TGTGCCAGCAGTGACAGGGCCCGCACAGATACGCAGTATTTT. It translates to CASSDRARTDTQYF.

The chain links TRBV2 to TRBJ1-2; a possible D gene is TRBD1 (6 bases). The CDR3 covers 15 residues. With 5 bases removed from V and 5 bases from J, the gap between germline ends came to 18 bases. Germline CDR1 and CDR2: SNHLY and FYNNEI. CDR3 protein: CASSRQDPSRYGYTF. For the CDR3, the DNA is TGTGCCAGCAGTCGACAGGACCCCTCTAGGTATGGCTACACCTTC.

The sample holds a few counts of this clone. The rearrangement joins TRBV6-5 to TRBJ1-1; 7 bases fit TRBD1. Trimming cost V 6 bases and J 6 bases; bases outside gene matches: 13. The CDR3 contains 15 residues. In germline, CDR1 is MNHEY, CDR2 SVGAGI. The CDR3, as DNA: TGTGCCAGCAGGCCCCCGAGACAGGGTCAGGCTGAAGCTTTCTTT. Translating gives CASRPPRQGQAEAFF.

This clone was counted a few times. This chain links TRBV5-1 with TRBJ1-1, with unresolved D. Germline assignment: CDR1 SGHRS and CDR2 YFSETQ. The CDR3 runs 15 residues. The V gene lost 6 bases and the J gene lost 0 bases, with 15 bases spanning the gap. CDR3 coding DNA: TGCGCCAGCAAGGATGGGCAGAGCATGAACACTGAAGCTTTCTTT. Translated, it gives CASKDGQSMNTEAFF.

J is TRBJ2-7 and V is TRBV7-2, with D possibly being TRBD2 (5 bases). The germline V and J ends were trimmed by 1 base and 0 bases, with 10 bases remaining between them. This CDR3 has 15 residues. Germline V gives CDR1 SGHTA, CDR2 FQGNSA. The CDR3 DNA is TGTGCCAGCAGCTTAGTGGGTAGCGCCTCCTACGAGCAGTACTTC. The encoded protein is CASSLVGSASYEQYF.

This clone was observed a few times. The rearrangement joins TRBV28 to TRBJ1-5; tentatively, D is TRBD1 (5 bases). Between the trimmed V and J ends, which lost 3 bases and 0 bases, there was a span of 9 bases. The CDR3 has 15 amino acids. CDR1 is MDHEN and CDR2 is SYDVKM in the germline V gene. CDR3 bases: TGTGCCAGCAGTTTGATCGACAGTAGCAATCAGCCCCAGCATTTT. Encoded protein: CASSLIDSSNQPQHF. The variable domain in full, completed from reference TRBV28 and TRBJ1-5, reads DVKVTQSSRYLVKRTGEKVFLECVQDMDHENMFWYRQDPGLGLRLIYFSYDVKMKEKGDIPEGYSVSREKKERFSLILESASTNQTSMYLCASSLIDSSNQPQHFGDGTRLSIL.

This clone is a singleton in its sample. This chain uses TRBV4-3 with TRBJ2-2, with a possible D match to TRBD2 (5 bases). Per the germline V gene, CDR1 is LGHNA and CDR2 is YSLEER. The CDR3 covers 14 residues. V lost 0 bases to trimming and J lost 4 bases, with 6 bases between them. For the CDR3, the DNA is TGCGCCAGCAGCCAAGAAGAGGGCACCGGGGAGCTGTTTTTT. This gives the protein CASSQEEGTGELFF.

The chain couples TRBV11-1 to TRBJ2-1, with D maybe TRBD1 (6 bases). Looked up from germline, CDR1 is SGHAT and CDR2 is FQDESV (reference sequence). V lost 8 bases to trimming and J lost 8 bases, with 19 bases between them. The CDR3 is made up of 14 amino acids. The DNA for the CDR3 is TGTGCCAGCCACAAGGGGGACATCCCCCATGAGCAGTTCTTC. Translated: CASHKGDIPHEQFF.

The gene calls are TRBV6-4 and TRBJ1-5; TRBD1 matches 7 bases. The V and J ends lost 3 bases and 1 base, in that order; junction bases with no gene match: 3. Germline V gene sequence: CDR1 MRHNA, CDR2 SNTAGT. The length of the CDR3 is 15 residues. CDR3 in amino acids: CASSERGRSNQPQHF. CDR3 nucleotide sequence: TGTGCCAGCAGTGAGAGGGGGCGCAGCAATCAGCCCCAGCATTTT.

CDR3 bases: TGTGCCAGCACAATCAAGGGGTGGGGGGCTAATGAAAAACTGTTTTTT. This codes for CASTIKGWGANEKLFF. The chain carries TRBV2 and TRBJ1-4; possibly TRBD1 for D (5 bases). Trimming took 7 bases from V and 3 from J, leaving 18 bases between them. The CDR3 spans 16 residues. Per the germline V gene, CDR1 is SNHLY and CDR2 is FYNNEI.

The chain couples TRBV5-1 to TRBJ2-5, with D possibly being TRBD2 (5 bases). Germline CDR1 reads SGHRS; CDR2 reads YFSETQ. The V and J ends lost 0 bases and 5 bases respectively, with 11 bases between them. This CDR3 has 14 residues. CDR3 sequence (DNA): TGCGCCAGCAGCTTGGCCGGCGGAGGCGAGACCCAGTACTTC. Translation: CASSLAGGGETQYF. The variable domain in full, with the rest retrieved from reference TRBV5-1 and TRBJ2-5, is KAGVTQTPRYLIKTRGQQVTLSCSPISGHRSVSWYQQTPGQGLQFLFEYFSETQRNKGNFPGRFSGRQFSNSRSEMNVSTLELGDSALYLCASSLAGGGETQYFGPGTRLLVL.

The gene calls are TRBV7-2 and TRBJ1-1; 8 bases fit TRBD1. With 5 bases clipped from V and 5 bases from J, the junction kept 13 bases outside the gene matches. Germline V gene data show CDR1 as SGHTA and CDR2 as FQGNSA. CDR3 length: 16 residues. Here the CDR3 DNA reads TGTGCCAGCAGCCCACAGGGGGGGGTCCTAGGGACTGAAGCTTTCTTT. Translated: CASSPQGGVLGTEAFF.

This chain uses TRBV5-4 with TRBJ1-3, with 7 bases that match TRBD1. The CDR3 is made up of 15 amino acids. V lost 1 base to trimming and J lost 0 bases; unmatched junction nucleotides: 1. Germline V gene lookup returns CDR1 SGHNT and CDR2 YYREEE (reference sequence). The CDR3 DNA follows: TGTGCCAGCAGCTTGAAGGGGGCCTCTGGAAACACCATATATTTT. This translates into CASSLKGASGNTIYF.

The chain uses TRBV5-1 and TRBJ1-1, with 9 bases fitting TRBD1. Germline CDR1 SGHRS, CDR2 YFSETQ. V lost 4 bases to trimming and J lost 5 bases; unmatched junction nucleotides: 6. CDR3 length equals 14 residues. CDR3 DNA: TGCGCCAGCAGCCTGGACAGGGGATTGACTGAAGCTTTCTTT. It specifies CASSLDRGLTEAFF.

J is TRBJ1-5 and V is TRBV19; perhaps TRBD1 as D (6 bases). CDR3 size: 18 residues. Germline-derived CDR1 and CDR2 are LNHDA and SQIVND (reference sequence). V was cut by 0 bases and J by 5 bases, with 20 bases left in between. CDR3 residues: CASSIDPGGAATYQPQHF. In DNA form, the CDR3 reads TGTGCCAGTAGTATAGACCCCGGGGGGGCGGCGACTTATCAGCCCCAGCATTTT. Full variable domain (outside the CDR3, taken from reference TRBV19 and TRBJ1-5): DGGITQSPKYLFRKEGQNVTLSCEQNLNHDAMYWYRQDPGQGLRLIYYSQIVNDFQKGDIAEGYSVSREKKESFPLTVTSAQKNPTAFYLCASSIDPGGAATYQPQHFGDGTRLSIL.

This chain uses TRBV4-3 with TRBJ2-3, with 9 bases matching TRBD2. This CDR3 has 18 residues. The V gene end was trimmed by 1 base and the J gene end by 0 bases; junction bases not matched to a gene: 8. Germline V gene data show CDR1 as LGHNA and CDR2 as YSLEER. The CDR3 nucleotides read TGCGCCAGCAGCCAAGGAATTGGCGGGGGGGCGAGCACAGATACGCAGTATTTT. Protein: CASSQGIGGGASTDTQYF.

The V call is TRBV10-3, the J call TRBJ1-1, with TRBD1 matching over 9 bases. CDR1 is ENHRY, CDR2 SYGVKD, per germline. The CDR3 runs 16 residues. V was pared by 5 bases and J by 5 bases, with 12 bases of the junction left unmatched. The CDR3 region has the DNA TGTGCCATCAGTAGGAGGACAGGGGCCGGAGGGACTGAAGCTTTCTTT. This encodes CAISRRTGAGGTEAFF.

This chain links TRBV6-5 with TRBJ1-2, with D tentatively TRBD1 (5 bases). Trimming removed 0 bases at V and 6 bases at J, with 17 bases between. The CDR3 has 16 residues. CDR1 MNHEY and CDR2 SVGAGI come from the germline V gene. The CDR3 here is CASSYSRFPGLNGYTF. DNA for the CDR3: TGTGCCAGCAGTTACTCGCGGTTTCCAGGGCTTAATGGCTACACCTTC.

This clone turned up a few times. The V call is TRBV10-3, the J call TRBJ1-2, with TRBD1 matching over 8 bases. The CDR3 runs 13 residues. V lost 6 bases, J lost 5 bases, and 5 bases stayed unmatched. Germline V gene sequence: CDR1 ENHRY, CDR2 SYGVKD. CDR3 nucleotides: TGTGCCATCAGCCGGGACAGGACTTATGGCTACACCTTC. It codes for CAISRDRTYGYTF.

The chain employs TRBV28 and TRBJ1-6; 8 bases align to TRBD1. Germline V gives CDR1 MDHEN, CDR2 SYDVKM. The CDR3 contains 16 residues. With 5 bases clipped from V and 3 bases from J, the junction kept 6 bases outside the gene matches. The CDR3 protein is CASSGGQGLYNSPLHF. CDR3 bases: TGTGCCAGCAGTGGCGGACAGGGCCTCTATAATTCACCCCTCCACTTT.

CDR3 nucleotides: TGTGCCAGCTCACCACTCTTACTAGCGGGGGGCCCCTCGGATACGCAGTATTTT. It translates to CASSPLLLAGGPSDTQYF. The rearrangement uses TRBV18 and TRBJ2-3; 12 bases fit TRBD2. The CDR3 consists of 18 residues. Unmatched junction bases numbered 11, after V lost 1 base and J lost 6 bases. Germline loops: CDR1 KGHSH, CDR2 LQKENI. Full variable domain (remainder filled in from reference TRBV18 and TRBJ2-3): NAGVMQNPRHLVRRRGQEARLRCSPMKGHSHVYWYRQLPEEGLKFMVYLQKENIIDESGMPKERFSAEFPKEGPSILRIQQVVRGDSAAYFCASSPLLLAGGPSDTQYFGPGTRLTVL.

The V call is TRBV30, the J call TRBJ2-5, with 10 bases fitting TRBD2. Unmatched junction bases numbered 7, after V lost 4 bases and J lost 2 bases. CDR3 length: 15 residues. In germline, CDR1 is GTSNPN, CDR2 SVGIG (reference sequence). Written as DNA, the CDR3 is TGTGCCTGGACCCTTAGCGGGGGGCCTCAAGAGACCCAGTACTTC. Encoded protein: CAWTLSGGPQETQYF.